The T cell receptor (beta chain) described here comes from a study of T cell responses to AZD1222 COVID-19 vaccine. Here immunoSEQ multiplex PCR was the method, and the copy in TCRdb shows in-frame clones only, minus some. The table records 120,000 to 150,000 clones, about 90% of them present only once. Study observations and caveats: Clonal diversity was possibly underestimated, and white British individuals and females predominated among donors. Nearly half of spike-specific TCRs reportedly target variant regions that are unmutated in the B.1.351 and B.1.1.7 variants. AZD1222 recipients seropositive at baseline numbered only 5 or 6.

About this clone itself: Its antigen is unknown.

The CDR3 has 14 residues. Germline values: CDR1 MDHEN, CDR2 SYDVKM. V lost 6 bases and J lost 3, with 9 bases in between. This chain uses TRBV28 with TRBJ1-6; D remains ambiguous. The clonotype was recovered from an adult who received the MenACWY meningococcal vaccine as a control. The material sequenced was peripheral blood, taken 28 days after the second dose of the MenACWY control vaccine. The CDR3 nucleotides read TGTGCCAGCAGCCCCCCCGGCTATAATTCACCCCTCCACTTT. It translates to CASSPPGYNSPLHF.